This TCR beta chain was captured in a study of blood T cell repertoires in COVID-19. Authors' analysis steps: Reference gene primer amplification yielded estimated nucleated cell counts. The data were produced by immunoSEQ multiplex PCR, yet TCRdb's version contains in-frame clones alone and is incomplete. From that table come the V and J calls and clone size; the DNA was used to work out D and trimming. The table records 200,000 to 250,000 clones, roughly 84% of them present only once. The V end lost 6 bases, the J end lost 5 bases, and 16 bases lay between the germline ends. CDR3 length: 14 residues. Germline CDR1 and CDR2: MNHEY and SVGAGI.

The chain combines TRBV6-5 with TRBJ1-2, with D possibly being TRBD1 (6 bases). Sequenced material: peripheral blood. This receptor was identified in a woman in her twenties or thirties who had recovered from COVID-19. CDR3 nucleotides: TGTGCCAGCAGCCCCAGGGAGGGGGGGTATGGCTACACCTTC. Protein: CASSPREGGYGYTF.